This TCR beta chain was found in a study of CD8 T cells in ankylosing spondylitis. Notes on the study in general: Some motif variants had been reported before (in reactive arthritis synovial fluid and blood). Clones linked to disease were reported to show significant enrichment in matched ankylosing spondylitis synovial fluid. Typical of ankylosing spondylitis blood, it appeared, was a TCR beta motif of roughly eight highly homologous variants.

The CDR3 covers 12 residues. V dropped 4 bases and J dropped 6 bases, with 8 bases sitting between them. Germline V CDR1 and CDR2: SGHRS, YFSETQ. The sample holds many counts of this clonotype. Its antigen is unknown. Via MiXCR, TCRdb re-called the 5' RACE reads, giving one row per CDR3 protein. The sample has 150,000 to 200,000 distinct CDR3 sequences, approximately 10% seen once; the top ten hold roughly 28%. The sequence was collected from a male donor with ankylosing spondylitis or in good health (not recorded which). What was sequenced was blood, either unsorted or a sorted T cell fraction (not recorded which). This chain connects TRBV5-1 to TRBJ2-1; perhaps TRBD2 as D (6 bases). CDR3 region: CASSGDFNEQFF. The CDR3 DNA sequence: TGCGCCAGCAGCGGGGACTTCAATGAGCAGTTCTTC.